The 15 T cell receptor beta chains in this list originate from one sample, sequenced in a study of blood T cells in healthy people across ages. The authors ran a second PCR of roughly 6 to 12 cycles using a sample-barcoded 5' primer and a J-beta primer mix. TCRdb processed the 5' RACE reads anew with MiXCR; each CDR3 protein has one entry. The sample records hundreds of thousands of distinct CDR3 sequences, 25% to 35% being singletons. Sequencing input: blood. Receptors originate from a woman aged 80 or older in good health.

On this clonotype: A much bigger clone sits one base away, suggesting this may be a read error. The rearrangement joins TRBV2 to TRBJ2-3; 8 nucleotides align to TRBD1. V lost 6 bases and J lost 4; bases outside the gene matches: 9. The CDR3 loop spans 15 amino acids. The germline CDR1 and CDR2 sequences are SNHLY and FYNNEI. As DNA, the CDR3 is TGTGCCAGCAGGGAGACAGGGGCCCTCGCAGATACGCAGTATTTT. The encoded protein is CASRETGALADTQYF.

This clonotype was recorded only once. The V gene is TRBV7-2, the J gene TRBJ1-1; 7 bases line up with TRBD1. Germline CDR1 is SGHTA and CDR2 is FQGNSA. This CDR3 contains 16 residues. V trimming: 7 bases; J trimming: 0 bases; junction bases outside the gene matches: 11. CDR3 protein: CASTLLSGGMNTEAFF. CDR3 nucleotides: TGTGCCAGCACCCTTTTATCAGGGGGAATGAACACTGAAGCTTTCTTT.

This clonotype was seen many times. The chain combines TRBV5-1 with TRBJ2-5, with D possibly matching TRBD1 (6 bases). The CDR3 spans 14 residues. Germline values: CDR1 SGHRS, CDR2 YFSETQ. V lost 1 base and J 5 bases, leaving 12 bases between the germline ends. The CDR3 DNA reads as TGCGCCAGCAGCTTGTTTTGGGGGCTGGAGACCCAGTACTTC. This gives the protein CASSLFWGLETQYF.

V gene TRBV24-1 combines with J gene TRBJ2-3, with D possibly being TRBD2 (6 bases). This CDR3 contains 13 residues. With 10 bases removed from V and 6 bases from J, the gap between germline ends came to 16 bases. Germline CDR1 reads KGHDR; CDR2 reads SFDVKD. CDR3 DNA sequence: TGTGCCACGGAGACTAGTCTGTTGGATACGCAGTATTTT. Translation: CATETSLLDTQYF.

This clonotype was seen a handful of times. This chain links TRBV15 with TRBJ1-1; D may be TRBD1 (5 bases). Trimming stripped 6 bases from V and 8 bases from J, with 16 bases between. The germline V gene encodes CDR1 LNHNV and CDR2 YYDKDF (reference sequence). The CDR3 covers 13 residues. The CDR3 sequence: CATRTDDGGEAFF. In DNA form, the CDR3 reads TGTGCCACCAGGACAGACGACGGTGGAGAAGCTTTCTTT.

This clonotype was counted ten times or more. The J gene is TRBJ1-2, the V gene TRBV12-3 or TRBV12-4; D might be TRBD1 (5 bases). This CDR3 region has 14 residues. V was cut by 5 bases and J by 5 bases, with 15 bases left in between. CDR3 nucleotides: TGTGCCAGCAGTCCCCCCTCAGGGTTTTATGGCTACACCTTC. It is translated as CASSPPSGFYGYTF.

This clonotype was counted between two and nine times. CDR3: CAWTHRGTDTQYF. The CDR3 DNA reads as TGTGCCTGGACCCACAGGGGCACAGATACGCAGTATTTT. The chain couples TRBV30 to TRBJ2-3, with D maybe TRBD1 (6 bases). Trimming took off 4 bases at V and 1 base at J, with 9 bases between the two ends. This CDR3 region has 13 residues. CDR1 is GTSNPN, CDR2 SVGIG, per germline (reference sequence).

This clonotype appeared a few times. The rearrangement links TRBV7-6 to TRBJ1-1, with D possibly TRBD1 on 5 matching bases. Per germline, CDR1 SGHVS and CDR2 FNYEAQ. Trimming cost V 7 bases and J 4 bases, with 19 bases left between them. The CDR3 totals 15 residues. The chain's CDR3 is CASTPGLNTVTEAFF. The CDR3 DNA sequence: TGTGCCAGCACTCCGGGACTAAATACGGTCACTGAAGCTTTCTTT. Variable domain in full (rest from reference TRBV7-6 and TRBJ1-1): GAGVSQSPRYKVTKRGQDVALRCDPISGHVSLYWYRQALGQGPEFLTYFNYEAQQDKSGLPNDRFSAERPEGSISTLTIQRTEQRDSAMYRCASTPGLNTVTEAFFGQGTRLTVV.

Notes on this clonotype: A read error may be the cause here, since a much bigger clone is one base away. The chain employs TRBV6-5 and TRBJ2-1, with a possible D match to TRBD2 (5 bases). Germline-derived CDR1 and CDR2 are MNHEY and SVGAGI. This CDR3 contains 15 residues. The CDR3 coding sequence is TGTGCCAGCAGCTGGACTTCCCTCTCCTACACTGAGCAGTTCTTC. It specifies CASSWTSLSYTEQFF.

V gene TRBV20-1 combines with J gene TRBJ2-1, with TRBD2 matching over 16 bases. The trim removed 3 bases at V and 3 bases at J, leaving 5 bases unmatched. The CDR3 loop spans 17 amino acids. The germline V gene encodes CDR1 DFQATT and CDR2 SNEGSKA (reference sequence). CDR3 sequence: CSARQGLAGGNYNEQFF. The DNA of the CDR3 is TGCAGTGCTAGGCAGGGACTAGCGGGAGGGAACTACAATGAGCAGTTCTTC.

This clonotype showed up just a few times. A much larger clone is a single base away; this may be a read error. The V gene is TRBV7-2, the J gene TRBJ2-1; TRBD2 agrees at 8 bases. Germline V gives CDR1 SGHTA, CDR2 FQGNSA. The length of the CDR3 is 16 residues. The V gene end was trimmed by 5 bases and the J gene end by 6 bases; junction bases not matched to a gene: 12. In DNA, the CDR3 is TGTGCCAGCAGCCGAGACCCGGGGGGGGCATTCAATGAGCAGTTCTTC. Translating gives CASSRDPGGAFNEQFF.

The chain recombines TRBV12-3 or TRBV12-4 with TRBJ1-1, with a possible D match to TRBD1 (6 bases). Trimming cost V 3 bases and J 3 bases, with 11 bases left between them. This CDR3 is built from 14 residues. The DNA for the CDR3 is TGTGCCAGCAGTTTGGACAGTCTGGACACTGAAGCTTTCTTT. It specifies CASSLDSLDTEAFF.

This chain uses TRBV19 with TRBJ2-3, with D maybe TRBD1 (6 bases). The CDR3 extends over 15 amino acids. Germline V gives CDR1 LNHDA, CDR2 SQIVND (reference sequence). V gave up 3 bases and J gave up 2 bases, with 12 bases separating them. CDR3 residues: CASSIQGTATDTQYF. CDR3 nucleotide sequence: TGTGCCAGTAGTATTCAGGGGACGGCCACAGATACGCAGTATTTT.

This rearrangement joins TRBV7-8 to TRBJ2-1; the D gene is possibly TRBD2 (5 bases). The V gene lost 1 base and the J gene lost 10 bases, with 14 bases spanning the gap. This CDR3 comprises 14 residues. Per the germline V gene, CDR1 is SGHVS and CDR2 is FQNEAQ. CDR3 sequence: CASSLVEATGEQFF. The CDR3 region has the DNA TGTGCCAGCAGCTTAGTTGAGGCCACGGGGGAGCAGTTCTTC.

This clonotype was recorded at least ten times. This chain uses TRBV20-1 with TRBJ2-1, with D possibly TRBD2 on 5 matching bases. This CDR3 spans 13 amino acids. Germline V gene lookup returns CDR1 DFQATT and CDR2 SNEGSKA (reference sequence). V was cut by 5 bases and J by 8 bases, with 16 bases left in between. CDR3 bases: TGCAGTGCTCCTCCCTTACCGGGGTATGAGCAGTTCTTC. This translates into CSAPPLPGYEQFF.